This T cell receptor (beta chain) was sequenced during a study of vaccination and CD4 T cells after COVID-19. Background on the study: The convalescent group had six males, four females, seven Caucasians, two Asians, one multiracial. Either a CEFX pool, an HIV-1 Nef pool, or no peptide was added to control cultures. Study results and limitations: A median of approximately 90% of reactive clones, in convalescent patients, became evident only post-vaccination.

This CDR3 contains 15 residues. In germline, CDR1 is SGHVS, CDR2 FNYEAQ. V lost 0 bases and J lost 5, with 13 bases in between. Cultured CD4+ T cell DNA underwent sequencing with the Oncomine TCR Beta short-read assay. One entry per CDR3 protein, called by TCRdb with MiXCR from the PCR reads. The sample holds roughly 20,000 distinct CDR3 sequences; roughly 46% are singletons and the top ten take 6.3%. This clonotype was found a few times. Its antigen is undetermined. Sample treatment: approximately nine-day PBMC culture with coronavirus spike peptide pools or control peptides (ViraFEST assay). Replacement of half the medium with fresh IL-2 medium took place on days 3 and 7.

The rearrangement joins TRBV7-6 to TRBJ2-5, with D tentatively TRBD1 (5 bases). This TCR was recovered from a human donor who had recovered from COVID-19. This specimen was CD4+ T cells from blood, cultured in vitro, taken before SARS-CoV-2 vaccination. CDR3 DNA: TGTGCCAGCAGCTTAGCGCTAGGGGTGAGGGAGACCCAGTACTTC. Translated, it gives CASSLALGVRETQYF.